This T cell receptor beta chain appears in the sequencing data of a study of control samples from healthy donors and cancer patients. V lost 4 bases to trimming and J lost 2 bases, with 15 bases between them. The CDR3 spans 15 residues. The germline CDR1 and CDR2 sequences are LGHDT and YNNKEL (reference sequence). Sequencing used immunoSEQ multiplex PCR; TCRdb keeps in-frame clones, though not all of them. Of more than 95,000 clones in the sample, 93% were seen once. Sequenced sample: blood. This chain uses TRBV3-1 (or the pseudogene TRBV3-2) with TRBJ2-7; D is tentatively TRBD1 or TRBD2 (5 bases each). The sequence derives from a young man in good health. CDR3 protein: CASSRLGTGTYEQYF. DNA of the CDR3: TGTGCCAGCAGCCGCCTAGGGACGGGAACCTACGAGCAGTACTTC.